This entry describes one TCR gamma chain. Its matching antigen is unknown. The sample belongs to a study of Vδ1+ human thymocytes. The study's findings and limits: Thymic TRG and TRD repertoires appeared highly polyclonal, with Gaussian CDR3 length distributions.

The germline V gene encodes CDR1 VINAFY and CDR2 YDVSNSKD. With V trimmed by 0 bases and J by 0 bases, 11 bases remained unmatched. This CDR3 contains 17 residues. Extracted RNA was reverse transcribed into cDNA. The CDR3 regions were amplified by multiplex PCR from V-gene primers to a constant-region primer. TCRdb re-called clones from the multiplex PCR reads via CATT. The sample lists some 22,000 gamma-chain clones; approximately 15% were seen once. This TCR derives from a child under two years old who had congenital heart surgery. The rearrangement joins TRGV5 to TRGJ1 or TRGJ2. The specimen sequenced was Vdelta1+ gamma-delta thymocytes from the thymus. As for subset: FACS-sorted CD3+ TCRalphabeta- TCRVdelta1+ TCRVdelta2- thymocytes. The CDR3 loop is CATWDRPIFSNYYKKLF. CDR3 bases: TGTGCCACCTGGGACAGGCCCATTTTTTCGAATTATTATAAGAAACTCTTT.